This entry is about one TCR beta chain. Its specificity is unknown. This specimen comes from a study of OX40 agonist ivuxolimab in advanced cancers. In the study overall: Patients received the agonistic anti-OX40 (CD134) antibody ivuxolimab. Overall study results and limits: Antigen specificity remained undetermined for the expanded peripheral T cells. Expanded clones were, on average, more numerous in CD8+ T cells than in CD4+.

The ends were cut back, 8 bases at V and 0 bases at J, with 17 bases in the middle. Germline V gene sequence: CDR1 MDHEN, CDR2 SYDVKM. This CDR3 is built from 16 residues. TCRdb's table, derived via immunoSEQ multiplex PCR, lists solely in-frame clones and lacks some. Of tens of thousands of clones in the sample, just under 95% were seen once. Researchers took blood at baseline, on cycle 4 day 1, and on cycle 7 day 1. The specimen was CD4+ or CD8+ T cells sorted from blood, collected in a trial of the OX40 agonist ivuxolimab. The rearrangement uses TRBV28 and TRBJ1-5, with a tentative D call TRBD1 (5 bases). The clonotype comes from an adult with an advanced solid tumor such as melanoma, head and neck, liver or kidney cancer. CDR3: CASGRFSGYSNQPQHF. The CDR3 nucleotides read TGTGCCAGCGGGAGGTTTTCAGGGTATAGCAATCAGCCCCAGCATTTT. Complete variable domain (other parts from reference TRBV28 and TRBJ1-5): DVKVTQSSRYLVKRTGEKVFLECVQDMDHENMFWYRQDPGLGLRLIYFSYDVKMKEKGDIPEGYSVSREKKERFSLILESASTNQTSMYLCASGRFSGYSNQPQHFGDGTRLSIL.